The sequence of this T cell receptor (beta chain) was determined in a study of vaccination effects on CD4 cells after COVID-19. About the research overall: It was a median of 72 days after the second dose that post-vaccine samples were obtained.

Whole-study findings and limits: Clones induced by infection and by vaccine showed marked clonal contraction late after vaccination.

Isolation of CD4+ T cells took place after nine to ten days of culture. Participants were given two doses of BNT162b2 or mRNA-1273 vaccine. The healthy vaccine recipients, who had no prior SARS-CoV-2 infection, showed negative nucleocapsid antibodies. Half the medium was swapped for IL-2 medium on days 3 and 7. Libraries were prepared by immunoSEQ multiplex PCR; TCRdb keeps only in-frame clonotypes and omits some of them. The data show some 60,000 clones, with around 73% seen just once and about 4.5% held by the top ten. V lost 7 bases, J lost 5 bases, and 6 bases stayed unmatched. The CDR3 sequence is 13 residues long. CDR1 is GTSNPN and CDR2 is SVGIG in the germline V gene (reference sequence). For this clone: Its antigen is not identified.

This receptor was identified in a human donor who received a COVID-19 vaccine. The sample here was CD4+ T cells from PBMCs cultured without peptide, taken after COVID-19 vaccination. The chain recombines TRBV30 with TRBJ1-1; 11 nucleotides line up with TRBD1. This CDR3 is CAYKGQGGTEAFF. CDR3 sequence (DNA): TGTGCCTACAAGGGACAGGGGGGAACTGAAGCTTTCTTT.